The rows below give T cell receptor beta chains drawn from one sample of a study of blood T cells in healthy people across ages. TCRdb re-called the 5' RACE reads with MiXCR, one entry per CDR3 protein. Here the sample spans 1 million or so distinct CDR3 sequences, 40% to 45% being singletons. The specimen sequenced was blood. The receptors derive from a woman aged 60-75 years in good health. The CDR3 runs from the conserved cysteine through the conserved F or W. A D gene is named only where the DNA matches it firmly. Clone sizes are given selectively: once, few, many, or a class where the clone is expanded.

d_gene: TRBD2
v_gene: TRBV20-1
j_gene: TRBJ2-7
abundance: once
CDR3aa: CSASGQASGRVYNEQYF
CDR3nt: TGCAGTGCTTCCGGACAGGCAAGCGGGAGGGTGTACAATGAGCAGTACTTC

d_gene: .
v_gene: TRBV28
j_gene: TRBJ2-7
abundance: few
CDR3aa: CASFPEGAGIYEQYF
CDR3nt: TGTGCCAGCTTCCCCGAGGGTGCAGGGATCTACGAGCAGTACTTC

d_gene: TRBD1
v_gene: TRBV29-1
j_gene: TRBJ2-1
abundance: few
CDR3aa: CSSRDRGHEQFF
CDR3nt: TGCAGCTCCCGGGACAGGGGACATGAGCAGTTCTTC

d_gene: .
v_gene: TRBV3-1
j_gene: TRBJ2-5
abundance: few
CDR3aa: CASSQDRAVGEQYF
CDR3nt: TGTGCCAGCAGCCAAGATAGGGCCGTAGGGGAGCAGTACTTC

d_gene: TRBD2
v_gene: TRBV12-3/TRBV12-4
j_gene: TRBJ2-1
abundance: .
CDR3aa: CASRTPGGIYNEQFF
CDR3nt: TGTGCCAGCAGGACCCCGGGGGGGATTTACAATGAGCAGTTCTTC

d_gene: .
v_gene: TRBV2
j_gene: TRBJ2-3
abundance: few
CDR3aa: CASSQPSRGGSGTDTQYF
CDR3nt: TGTGCCAGCAGTCAGCCTTCACGAGGAGGGAGCGGAACAGATACGCAGTATTTT

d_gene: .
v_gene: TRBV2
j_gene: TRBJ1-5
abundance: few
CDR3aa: CASNLQRGNQPQHF
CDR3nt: TGTGCCAGCAATCTACAGAGGGGCAATCAGCCCCAGCATTTT

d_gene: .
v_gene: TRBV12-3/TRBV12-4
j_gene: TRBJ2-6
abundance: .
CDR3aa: CASSFEGKSGANVLTF
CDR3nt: TGTGCCAGCAGTTTTGAGGGGAAATCTGGGGCCAACGTCCTGACTTTC

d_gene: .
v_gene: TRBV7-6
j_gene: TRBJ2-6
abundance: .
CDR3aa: CASSLEGATSGANVLTF
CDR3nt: TGTGCCAGCAGCTTAGAAGGGGCGACGTCTGGGGCCAACGTCCTGACTTTC

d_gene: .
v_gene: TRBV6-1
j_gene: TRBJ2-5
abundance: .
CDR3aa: CASITSWGVGETQYF
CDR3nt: TGTGCCAGCATCACCTCGTGGGGGGTGGGAGAGACCCAGTACTTC

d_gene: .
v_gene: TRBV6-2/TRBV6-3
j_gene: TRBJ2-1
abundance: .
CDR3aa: CASSYPGSYNEQFF
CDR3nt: TGTGCCAGCAGTTACCCGGGCTCCTACAATGAGCAGTTCTTC

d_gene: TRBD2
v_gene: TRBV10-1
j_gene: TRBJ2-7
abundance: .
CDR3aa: CASSESMTSGRAYEQYF
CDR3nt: TGCGCCAGCAGTGAGTCGATGACCAGCGGGAGGGCCTACGAGCAGTACTTC

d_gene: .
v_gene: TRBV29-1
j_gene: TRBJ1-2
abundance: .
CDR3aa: CSARDSYGCTF
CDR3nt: .

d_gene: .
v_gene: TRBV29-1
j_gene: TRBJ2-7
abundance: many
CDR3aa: CRSVFNEQYF
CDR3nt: TGCAGATCCGTTTTCAACGAGCAGTACTTC

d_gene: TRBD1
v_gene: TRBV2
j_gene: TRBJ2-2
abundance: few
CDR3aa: CASSGQGGTTGELFF
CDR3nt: TGTGCCAGCAGTGGACAGGGGGGAACAACCGGGGAGCTGTTTTTT

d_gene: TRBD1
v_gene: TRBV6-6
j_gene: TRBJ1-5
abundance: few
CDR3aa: CASRKGGQTNQPQHF
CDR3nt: TGTGCCAGCAGAAAAGGGGGCCAGACTAATCAGCCCCAGCATTTT

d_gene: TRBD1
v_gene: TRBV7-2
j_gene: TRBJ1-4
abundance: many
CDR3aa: CASSFQGAGNEKLFF
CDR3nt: TGTGCCAGCAGCTTCCAGGGGGCGGGTAATGAAAAACTGTTTTTT

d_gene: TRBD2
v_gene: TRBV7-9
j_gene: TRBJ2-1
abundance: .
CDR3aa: CASSLTGGRSYNEQFF
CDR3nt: TGTGCCAGCAGCTTGACTGGCGGGAGAAGTTACAATGAGCAGTTCTTC

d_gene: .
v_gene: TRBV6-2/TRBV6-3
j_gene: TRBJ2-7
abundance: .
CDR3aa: CASSYDPYNEQYF
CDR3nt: TGTGCCAGCAGTTATGACCCCTACAATGAGCAGTACTTC

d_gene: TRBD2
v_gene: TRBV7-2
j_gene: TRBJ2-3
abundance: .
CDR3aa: CASSLEASGFASTDTQYF
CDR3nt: TGTGCCAGCAGCTTAGAGGCTAGCGGGTTTGCTAGCACAGATACGCAGTATTTT

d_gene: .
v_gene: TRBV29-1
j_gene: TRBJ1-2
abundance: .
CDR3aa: CSVGHTNYGYTF
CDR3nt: TGCAGCGTTGGGCACACTAACTATGGCTACACCTTC

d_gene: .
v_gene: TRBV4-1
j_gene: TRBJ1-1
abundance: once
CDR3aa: CASSQGSARGTEAFF
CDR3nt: TGCGCCAGCAGCCAAGGAAGTGCGAGAGGCACTGAAGCTTTCTTT

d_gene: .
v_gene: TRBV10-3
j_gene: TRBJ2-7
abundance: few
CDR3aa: CATRSSSYEQYF
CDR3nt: TGTGCCACCCGGAGCTCTTCCTACGAGCAGTACTTC

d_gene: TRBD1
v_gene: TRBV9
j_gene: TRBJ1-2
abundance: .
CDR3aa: CASSAGQQYNYGYTF
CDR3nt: TGTGCCAGCAGCGCGGGACAGCAATATAACTATGGCTACACCTTC

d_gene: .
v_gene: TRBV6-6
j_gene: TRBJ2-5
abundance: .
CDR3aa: CATTFAGDTQYF
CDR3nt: TGTGCCACAACCTTCGCGGGCGATACCCAGTACTTC

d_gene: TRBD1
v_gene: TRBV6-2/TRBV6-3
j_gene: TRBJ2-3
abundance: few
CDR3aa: CASSYKHGQGAIDTQYF
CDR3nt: TGTGCCAGCAGTTACAAACACGGACAGGGGGCCATAGATACGCAGTATTTT

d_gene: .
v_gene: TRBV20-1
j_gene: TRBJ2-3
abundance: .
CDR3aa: CSAPLRVLTDTQYF
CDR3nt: TGCAGTGCCCCCCTCAGGGTTCTCACAGATACGCAGTATTTT

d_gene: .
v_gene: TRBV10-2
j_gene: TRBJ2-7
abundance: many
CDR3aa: CASSESTRGLGEQYF
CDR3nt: TGCGCCAGCAGTGAGTCGACTCGGGGGCTGGGAGAGCAGTACTTC

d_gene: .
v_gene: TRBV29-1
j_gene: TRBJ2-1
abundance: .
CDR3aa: CSVGVQPSYNEQFF
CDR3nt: TGCAGCGTTGGGGTCCAGCCGTCCTACAATGAGCAGTTCTTC

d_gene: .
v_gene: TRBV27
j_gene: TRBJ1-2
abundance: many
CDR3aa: CASSTGYGYTF
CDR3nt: TGTGCCAGCAGTACAGGGTATGGCTACACCTTC

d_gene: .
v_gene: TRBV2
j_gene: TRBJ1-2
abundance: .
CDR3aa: CASSEALRRARIYGYTF
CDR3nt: TGTGCCAGCAGTGAAGCGCTTAGGAGGGCTCGAATCTATGGCTACACCTTC

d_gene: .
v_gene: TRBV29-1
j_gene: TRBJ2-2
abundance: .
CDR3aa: CSVGRELWTGELFF
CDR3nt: TGCAGCGTTGGACGGGAGCTTTGGACCGGGGAGCTGTTTTTT

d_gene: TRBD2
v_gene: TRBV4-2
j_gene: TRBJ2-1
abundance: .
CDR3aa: CASSQMVSFAGDYNEQFF
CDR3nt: TGTGCCAGCAGCCAAATGGTTAGTTTCGCGGGGGACTACAATGAGCAGTTCTTC

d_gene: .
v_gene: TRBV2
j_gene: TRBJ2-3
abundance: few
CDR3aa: CASSEQVGSTDTQYF
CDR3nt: TGTGCCAGCAGTGAACAGGTGGGGAGCACAGATACGCAGTATTTT

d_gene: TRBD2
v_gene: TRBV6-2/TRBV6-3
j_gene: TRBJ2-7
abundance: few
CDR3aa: CASRTGTSGRGLSYEQYF
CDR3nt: TGTGCCAGCAGGACCGGGACTAGCGGGAGAGGACTTTCCTACGAGCAGTACTTC

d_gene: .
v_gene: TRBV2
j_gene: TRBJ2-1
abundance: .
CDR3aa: CASRVGGYRDNEQFF
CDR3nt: TGTGCCAGCAGGGTGGGGGGCTATAGAGACAATGAGCAGTTCTTC

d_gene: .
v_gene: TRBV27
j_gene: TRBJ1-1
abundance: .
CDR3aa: CASRLFRGVTEAFF
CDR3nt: TGTGCCAGCAGACTGTTCAGGGGAGTCACTGAAGCTTTCTTT

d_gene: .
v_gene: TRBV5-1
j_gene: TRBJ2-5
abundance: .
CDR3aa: CASSLAQNQETQYF
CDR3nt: TGCGCCAGCAGCTTGGCCCAGAACCAAGAGACCCAGTACTTC

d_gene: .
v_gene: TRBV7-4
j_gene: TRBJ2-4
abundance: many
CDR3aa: CASSLSRVQTKNIQYF
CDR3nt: TGTGCCAGCAGCTTGTCCAGGGTCCAGACCAAAAACATTCAGTACTTC

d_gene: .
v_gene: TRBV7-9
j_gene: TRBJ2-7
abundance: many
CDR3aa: CASSLTTGKDEQYF
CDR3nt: TGTGCCAGCAGCTTAACAACGGGAAAGGACGAGCAGTACTTC

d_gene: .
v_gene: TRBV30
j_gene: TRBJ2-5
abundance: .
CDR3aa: CAWSVGAASYNEQYF
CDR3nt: TGTGCCTGGAGTGTAGGTGCAGCTTCCTACAATGAGCAGTACTTC

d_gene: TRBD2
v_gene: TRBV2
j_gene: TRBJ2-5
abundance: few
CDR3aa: CASSILAGGQETQYF
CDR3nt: TGTGCCAGCAGTATACTAGCGGGAGGACAAGAGACCCAGTACTTC

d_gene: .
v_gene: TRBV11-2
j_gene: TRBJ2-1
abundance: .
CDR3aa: CASSLQPRDEQFF
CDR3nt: TGTGCCAGCAGCTTGCAGCCTAGGGATGAGCAGTTCTTC